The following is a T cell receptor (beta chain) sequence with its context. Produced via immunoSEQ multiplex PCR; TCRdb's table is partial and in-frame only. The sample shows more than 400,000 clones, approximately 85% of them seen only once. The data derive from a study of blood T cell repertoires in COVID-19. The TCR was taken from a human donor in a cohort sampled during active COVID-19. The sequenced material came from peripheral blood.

Written as DNA, the CDR3 is TGTGCCAGCAGTGGGCCTTCCTACGAGCAGTACTTC. Translation gives CASSGPSYEQYF. J is TRBJ2-7 and V is TRBV6-2 or TRBV6-3, with D unclear. This CDR3 has 12 amino acids. Per the germline V gene, CDR1 is MNHEY and CDR2 is SVGEGT. V lost 5 bases and J 1 base, leaving 6 bases between the germline ends.